This is a list of T cell receptor beta chains from one sample in a study of shared clonotypes between healthy human individuals. Produced via immunoSEQ multiplex PCR; TCRdb's table is partial and in-frame only. The table records some 2,400,000 clones, 90% to 96% of them present only once. Sequences were obtained from naive CD4+ T cells sorted from blood. The receptors were gathered from a man in his late teens or twenties in good health. CDR3s include the opening cysteine and the closing phenylalanine or tryptophan. D genes are given only for firm matches. For some rows the clone size is stated as once, few or many, or as a class when expanded; others skip it.

V gene: TRBV5-1; clone size: NA; D gene: NA; J gene: TRBJ1-3; CDR3 protein: CASSLSGFERNTIYF; CDR3 DNA: TGCGCCAGCAGCTTGAGTGGGTTCGAGCGGAACACCATATATTTT
V gene: TRBV7-7; clone size: NA; D gene: NA; J gene: TRBJ2-1; CDR3 protein: CASSSPGELRQFF; CDR3 DNA: TGTGCTAGCAGCTCGCCCGGGGAGTTGCGGCAGTTCTTC
V gene: TRBV6-5; clone size: NA; D gene: NA; J gene: TRBJ2-2; CDR3 protein: CASRGVSTGELFF; CDR3 DNA: TGTGCCAGCAGAGGGGTCAGCACCGGGGAGCTGTTTTTT
V gene: TRBV5-6; clone size: NA; D gene: TRBD1; J gene: TRBJ2-7; CDR3 protein: CASSLVPGQAAYEQYF; CDR3 DNA: TGTGCCAGCAGCTTGGTCCCGGGACAGGCGGCCTACGAGCAGTACTTC
V gene: TRBV11-2; clone size: NA; D gene: NA; J gene: TRBJ2-7; CDR3 protein: CASSLDPGPPYEQYF; CDR3 DNA: TGTGCCAGCAGCTTAGACCCAGGCCCCCCCTACGAGCAGTACTTC
V gene: TRBV30; clone size: NA; D gene: NA; J gene: TRBJ2-6; CDR3 protein: CAWSVDSGANVLTF; CDR3 DNA: TGTGCCTGGAGTGTGGACTCTGGGGCCAACGTCCTGACTTTC
V gene: TRBV6-1; clone size: NA; D gene: NA; J gene: TRBJ1-2; CDR3 protein: CASNRQTNYGYTF; CDR3 DNA: TGTGCCAGCAACCGGCAAACTAACTATGGCTACACCTTC
V gene: TRBV19; clone size: NA; D gene: NA; J gene: TRBJ1-6; CDR3 protein: CASKYRVKNNSPLHF; CDR3 DNA: TGTGCCAGTAAATACAGGGTGAAGAATAATTCACCCCTCCACTTT
V gene: TRBV11-2; clone size: NA; D gene: NA; J gene: TRBJ1-5; CDR3 protein: CASSLWGSNQPQHF; CDR3 DNA: TGTGCCAGCAGCTTATGGGGTAGCAATCAGCCCCAGCATTTT
V gene: TRBV4-2; clone size: NA; D gene: TRBD2; J gene: TRBJ2-7; CDR3 protein: CASSPVEASRAGGAYEQYF; CDR3 DNA: TGTGCCAGCAGCCCGGTGGAAGCATCGAGGGCGGGAGGAGCCTACGAGCAGTACTTC
V gene: TRBV10-3; clone size: NA; D gene: NA; J gene: TRBJ2-3; CDR3 protein: CAISDQRGTDTQYF; CDR3 DNA: TGTGCCATCAGTGACCAGCGGGGCACAGATACGCAGTATTTT
V gene: TRBV2; clone size: NA; D gene: NA; J gene: TRBJ2-5; CDR3 protein: CASRAGQETQYF; CDR3 DNA: TGTGCCAGCAGGGCGGGACAAGAGACCCAGTACTTC
V gene: TRBV7-9; clone size: NA; D gene: TRBD1; J gene: TRBJ1-3; CDR3 protein: CASSPTGTPGNTIYF; CDR3 DNA: TGTGCCAGCAGCCCGACAGGGACTCCTGGAAACACCATATATTTT
V gene: TRBV6-6; clone size: NA; D gene: TRBD1; J gene: TRBJ1-4; CDR3 protein: CASSYRGLREKLFF; CDR3 DNA: TGTGCCAGCAGTTACAGGGGGCTGCGGGAAAAACTGTTTTTT
V gene: TRBV2; clone size: NA; D gene: TRBD2; J gene: TRBJ2-5; CDR3 protein: CASSVGLAGVETQYF; CDR3 DNA: TGTGCCAGCAGTGTCGGACTAGCGGGGGTTGAGACCCAGTACTTC
V gene: TRBV30; clone size: once; D gene: NA; J gene: TRBJ2-2; CDR3 protein: CAWSASGELFF; CDR3 DNA: TGTGCCTGGAGTGCGTCCGGGGAGCTGTTTTTT
V gene: TRBV5-4; clone size: NA; D gene: NA; J gene: TRBJ1-1; CDR3 protein: CASSLGGEPNTEAFF; CDR3 DNA: TGTGCCAGCAGCTTGGGTGGAGAACCGAACACTGAAGCTTTCTTT
V gene: TRBV20-1; clone size: once; D gene: NA; J gene: TRBJ2-1; CDR3 protein: CSAPGSNEQFF; CDR3 DNA: TGCAGTGCCCCCGGGAGCAATGAGCAGTTCTTC
V gene: TRBV6-6; clone size: NA; D gene: NA; J gene: TRBJ1-6; CDR3 protein: CASDYMQGNSPLHF; CDR3 DNA: TGTGCCAGCGATTACATGCAGGGTAATTCACCCCTCCACTTT
V gene: TRBV9; clone size: NA; D gene: NA; J gene: TRBJ1-1; CDR3 protein: CASSLSPNTEAFF; CDR3 DNA: TGTGCCAGCAGTCTCTCCCCGAACACTGAAGCTTTCTTT
V gene: TRBV6-1; clone size: NA; D gene: NA; J gene: TRBJ2-1; CDR3 protein: CASSEIGRNNEQFF; CDR3 DNA: TGTGCCAGCAGTGAAATTGGCAGAAACAATGAGCAGTTCTTC
V gene: TRBV18; clone size: NA; D gene: NA; J gene: TRBJ2-2; CDR3 protein: CASSPPWGRSNTGELFF; CDR3 DNA: TGTGCCAGCTCACCACCCTGGGGGCGGTCGAACACCGGGGAGCTGTTTTTT
V gene: TRBV10-3; clone size: NA; D gene: TRBD1; J gene: TRBJ1-5; CDR3 protein: CAISLTGTGNQPQHF; CDR3 DNA: TGTGCCATCAGCCTGACCGGGACAGGCAATCAGCCCCAGCATTTT
V gene: TRBV19; clone size: NA; D gene: NA; J gene: TRBJ1-4; CDR3 protein: CASSMAGATNEKLFF; CDR3 DNA: TGTGCCAGTAGTATGGCAGGAGCAACTAATGAAAAACTGTTTTTT
V gene: TRBV7-2; clone size: NA; D gene: NA; J gene: TRBJ1-5; CDR3 protein: CASSLIGQPQHF; CDR3 DNA: TGTGCCAGCAGCTTAATAGGTCAGCCCCAGCATTTT
V gene: TRBV6-6; clone size: NA; D gene: NA; J gene: TRBJ1-4; CDR3 protein: CASSGLSNEKLFF; CDR3 DNA: TGTGCCAGCAGTGGGCTGTCTAATGAAAAACTGTTTTTT
V gene: TRBV28; clone size: once; D gene: TRBD2; J gene: TRBJ2-7; CDR3 protein: CASGGRGPYEQYF; CDR3 DNA: TGTGCCAGCGGGGGGAGGGGACCCTACGAGCAGTACTTC